These 18 T cell receptor beta chains share one sample of origin, sequenced in a study of cytomegalovirus exposure and HLA in healthy donors (dated by TCRdb to 2016 to 2017). Receptor libraries were prepared by the immunoSEQ multiplex PCR assay. A mixture of 60 forward primers for TCR Vbeta segments and 13 reverse primers for TCR Jbeta segments was used in the multiplex PCR. TCRdb re-hosts the immuneACCESS table, in-frame sequences only. Its copies lack some clones; in the studies checked, an unresolved V gene accounts for under half of them, and the cause for the rest is not known. The sample table records fewer than 150,000 clones; about 78% of these occur just once. Around 6.8% of the sample is in the top ten clones. Source material: PBMCs. The source is a man in his forties in good health and CMV-seropositive.

J is TRBJ2-5 and V is TRBV5-1, with 7 nucleotides matching TRBD2. Per the germline V gene, CDR1 is SGHRS and CDR2 is YFSETQ. J gave up 7 bases and V 0 bases, and 12 bases lay outside the gene matches. CDR3 length: 16 amino acids. CDR3 coding DNA: TGCGCCAGCAGCTTGGGAAGCGGGGAGTTAGGGGTGACCCAGTACTTC. Its translation: CASSLGSGELGVTQYF.

The V call is TRBV19, the J call TRBJ2-1; TRBD2 matches at 8 bases. Germline V lookup: CDR1 LNHDA, CDR2 SQIVND (reference sequence). The CDR3 consists of 15 residues. The V gene end was trimmed by 7 bases and the J gene end by 6 bases; junction bases not matched to a gene: 11. DNA for the CDR3: TGTGCCAGTATCTTCACTAGCGGCCCTTTCAATGAGCAGTTCTTC. This gives the protein CASIFTSGPFNEQFF.

This clone has only one observation. The gene calls are TRBV18 and TRBJ1-2; 7 positions match TRBD1. The V segment lost 1 base and the J segment 2 bases; nucleotides outside the gene matches: 1. The germline V gene encodes CDR1 KGHSH and CDR2 LQKENI. The length of the CDR3 is 14 residues. CDR3 loop: CASSPQTGNYGYTF. CDR3 nucleotides: TGTGCCAGCTCACCACAGACAGGGAACTATGGCTACACCTTC.

This chain links TRBV11-3 with TRBJ2-5; 12 bases match TRBD2. V shed 5 bases and J 4 bases; nucleotides not matched to a gene: 5. CDR3 length: 15 residues. Germline CDR1 SGHNT, CDR2 YENEEA. CDR3 region: CASSPLGLAGETQYF. The CDR3 bases are TGTGCCAGCAGCCCTTTGGGACTAGCGGGAGAGACCCAGTACTTC.

This CDR3 is CASSLRLAGGTGELFF. CDR3 sequence (DNA): TGTGCCAGCAGCTTGCGACTAGCGGGGGGTACCGGGGAGCTGTTTTTT. This chain links TRBV5-6 with TRBJ2-2; 13 bases are shared with TRBD2. J was trimmed by 5 bases and V by 1 base; bases with no gene match: 2. The CDR3 sequence is 16 residues long. The germline CDR1 and CDR2 sequences are SGHDT and YYEEEE.

V is TRBV6-5 and J is TRBJ2-5, with a possible D match to TRBD2 (6 bases). Trimming cost V 2 bases and J 11 bases, with 15 bases left between them. CDR1 is MNHEY, CDR2 SVGAGI, per germline. The CDR3 totals 13 residues. The chain's CDR3 is CASSYGTPEEQYF. CDR3 nucleotide sequence: TGTGCCAGCAGTTACGGGACTCCGGAGGAGCAGTACTTC.

The rearrangement links TRBV25-1 to TRBJ2-1, with TRBD2 matching over 12 bases. This CDR3 has 15 amino acids. The V gene's germline CDR1 is MGHDK and CDR2 SYGVNS. V gave up 4 bases and J gave up 5 bases; unmatched junction bases: 3. The CDR3 spells CASSGLAGVDNEQFF. Here the CDR3 DNA reads TGTGCCAGCAGTGGACTAGCGGGAGTGGACAATGAGCAGTTCTTC.

The chain carries TRBV6-5 and TRBJ1-6, with 7 nucleotides matching TRBD1. Germline lookup yields CDR1 MNHEY and CDR2 SVGAGI. The V segment lost 6 bases and the J segment 14 bases; nucleotides outside the gene matches: 10. This CDR3 is 13 amino acids long. Written as DNA, the CDR3 is TGTGCCAGCAGGGCCACAGGGGTAGCAGCCCTCCACTTT. Encoded protein: CASRATGVAALHF.

J is TRBJ2-3 and V is TRBV27; D possibly corresponds to TRBD1 (5 bases). V lost 1 base, J lost 14 bases, and 13 bases lay in between. Germline CDR1 reads MNHEY; CDR2 reads SMNVEV (reference sequence). The length of the CDR3 is 12 residues. The CDR3 loop reads CASSLFRGWLYF. The CDR3 DNA reads TGTGCCAGCAGTTTATTTAGGGGCTGGCTGTATTTT.

The genes are TRBV6-5 and TRBJ1-2; D perhaps matches TRBD1 (6 bases). Trimming took 6 bases from V and 2 from J, leaving 7 bases between them. This CDR3 has 12 amino acids. Looked up from germline, CDR1 is MNHEY and CDR2 is SVGAGI. The CDR3 DNA is TGTGCCAGCAGCCAGGGGAACTATGGCTACACCTTC. This gives the protein CASSQGNYGYTF.

This clone appeared a few times. V usage is TRBV10-3 and J usage is TRBJ2-7, with 12 positions matching TRBD1. The CDR3 runs to 16 residues. Trimming took 3 bases from V and 5 from J; bases not matched to a gene: 8. Germline V gene lookup returns CDR1 ENHRY and CDR2 SYGVKD. CDR3 DNA: TGTGCCATCAGTGAAAGGGGGGGGACAGGGGGCCACGAGCAGTACTTC. This translates into CAISERGGTGGHEQYF.

As to this clone: The same CDR3 also results from other DNA sequences found in this sample. This CDR3 is CASSNPGATEAFF. The CDR3 DNA reads as TGTGCCAGCAGCAACCCTGGGGCCACTGAAGCTTTCTTT. The chain employs TRBV11-2 and TRBJ1-1; possible D gene TRBD1, 5 bases. The CDR3 has 13 amino acids. V lost 5 bases and J lost 4, with 11 bases in between. In germline, CDR1 is SGHAT, CDR2 FQNNGV.

V usage is TRBV18 and J usage is TRBJ2-3; 7 nucleotides align to TRBD2. The germline gives CDR1 KGHSH, CDR2 LQKENI. The CDR3 totals 15 residues. J lost 0 bases, V lost 2 bases, and 2 bases had no gene match. The chain's CDR3 is CASSPDGRSTDTQYF. The CDR3 DNA follows: TGTGCCAGCTCACCAGACGGGAGGAGCACAGATACGCAGTATTTT. The full variable domain, with the rest looked up from reference TRBV18 and TRBJ2-3, is NAGVMQNPRHLVRRRGQEARLRCSPMKGHSHVYWYRQLPEEGLKFMVYLQKENIIDESGMPKERFSAEFPKEGPSILRIQQVVRGDSAAYFCASSPDGRSTDTQYFGPGTRLTVL.

This clone was picked up one time. V is TRBV30 and J is TRBJ2-7; possibly TRBD1 for D (5 bases). The CDR3 is 13 residues long. Germline V gives CDR1 GTSNPN, CDR2 SVGIG (reference sequence). The ends were cut back, 3 bases at V and 4 bases at J, with 13 bases in the middle. The chain's CDR3 is CAWSEAGWYEQYF. The CDR3 region has the DNA TGTGCCTGGAGCGAGGCAGGGTGGTACGAGCAGTACTTC.

In DNA form, the CDR3 reads TGTGCCAGCAGCTTGGCCGCGGAGGGATCTAACTATGGCTACACCTTC. It encodes CASSLAAEGSNYGYTF. V and J are TRBV5-6 and TRBJ1-2; no reliable D call. Germline CDR1 is SGHDT and CDR2 is YYEEEE. The CDR3 covers 16 residues. V lost 0 bases and J 0 bases, leaving 12 bases between the germline ends.

This clone was picked up one time. The chain joins TRBV4-3 to TRBJ2-7; perhaps TRBD1 as D (6 bases). The CDR3 runs 15 residues. Germline-derived CDR1 and CDR2 are LGHNA and YSLEER. V dropped 0 bases and J dropped 4 bases, with 13 bases sitting between them. The CDR3 DNA reads TGCGCCAGCAGCCAAGAAGGGGGAAATAGGTACGAGCAGTACTTC. Protein product: CASSQEGGNRYEQYF.

The V call is TRBV5-1, the J call TRBJ2-7, with D possibly being TRBD1 (6 bases). This CDR3 contains 14 residues. CDR1 SGHRS and CDR2 YFSETQ come from the germline V gene. Trimming pared 0 bases from V and 3 bases from J, leaving 10 bases between. CDR3 loop: CASSLAGTNYEQYF. The DNA of the CDR3 is TGCGCCAGCAGCTTGGCCGGGACAAACTACGAGCAGTACTTC.

The chain is built from TRBV6-1 and TRBJ2-7; 9 nucleotides align to TRBD1. The CDR3 is 14 amino acids. The germline CDR1 and CDR2 sequences are MNHNS and SASEGT. V lost 8 bases, J lost 5 bases, and 10 bases stayed unmatched. The DNA of the CDR3 is TGTGCCAGCTGGTCCGGGACAGGGTACAACGAGCAGTACTTC. Residues: CASWSGTGYNEQYF.